The TCR beta chain described here comes from a study of OX40 agonist ivuxolimab in advanced cancers. Assay used: immunoSEQ multiplex PCR; TCRdb lists only in-frame clones, some missing. This table holds tens of thousands of clones, 90% to 95% found once. This sample comprised CD4+ or CD8+ T cells sorted from blood, obtained in a trial of the OX40 agonist ivuxolimab. The TCR originated in an adult with an advanced solid tumor such as melanoma, head and neck, liver or kidney cancer.

The CDR3 spells CSVNRRNTEAFF. CDR3 in DNA: TGCAGCGTGAATCGGAGGAACACTGAAGCTTTCTTT. The chain joins TRBV29-1 to TRBJ1-1; D is undetermined. The germline V gene has CDR1 SQVTM and CDR2 ANQGSEA. The CDR3 is made up of 12 amino acids. V shed 6 bases and J shed 1 base, with 9 bases lying between them.